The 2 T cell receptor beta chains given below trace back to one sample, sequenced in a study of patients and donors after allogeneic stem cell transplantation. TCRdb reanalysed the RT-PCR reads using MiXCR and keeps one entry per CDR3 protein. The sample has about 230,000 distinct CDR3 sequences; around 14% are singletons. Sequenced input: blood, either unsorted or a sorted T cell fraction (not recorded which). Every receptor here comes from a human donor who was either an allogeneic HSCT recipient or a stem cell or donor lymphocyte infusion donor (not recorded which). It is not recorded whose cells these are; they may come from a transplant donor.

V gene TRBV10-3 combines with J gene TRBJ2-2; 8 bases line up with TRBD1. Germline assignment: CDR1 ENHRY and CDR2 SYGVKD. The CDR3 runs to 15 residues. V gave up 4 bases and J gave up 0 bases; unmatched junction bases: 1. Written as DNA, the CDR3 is TGTGCCATCAGTGCGACAGGGGCGAACACCGGGGAGCTGTTTTTT. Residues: CAISATGANTGELFF.

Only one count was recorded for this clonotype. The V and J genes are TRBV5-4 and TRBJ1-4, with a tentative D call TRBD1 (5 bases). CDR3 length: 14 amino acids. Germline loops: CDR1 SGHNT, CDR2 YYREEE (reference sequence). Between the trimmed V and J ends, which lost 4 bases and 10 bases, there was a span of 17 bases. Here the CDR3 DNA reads TGTGCCAGCAGCCCCCGCAGGGAGGGCGGAAAACTGTTTTTT. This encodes CASSPRREGGKLFF.